This TCR beta chain was captured by sequencing in a study of blood T cell repertoires in COVID-19. Study details: Symptom resolution, clearance, or two negative PCRs marked donors in Cohort 3 as recovered.

Assay: immunoSEQ multiplex PCR; the TCRdb copy retains only in-frame clones and omits some. The sample consists of some 300,000 clones, roughly 91% of them appearing once. Allocation to cohorts depended on clinical history reported by the participants. The V gene's germline CDR1 is SGHRS and CDR2 YFSETQ. J gave up 7 bases and V 4 bases, and 9 bases lay outside the gene matches. This CDR3 comprises 15 residues. Sequencing used PBMCs or T cells enriched from blood (not recorded which). This chain uses TRBV5-1 with TRBJ2-2; 8 bases are a match to TRBD1. The sequence came from a woman aged 55 to 70 in a cohort exposed to, infected with or recovered from COVID-19 (not recorded which). The CDR3 region has the DNA TGCGCCAGCAGCACAGGGGACAGGTTGGGCGGGGAGCTGTTTTTT. Residues: CASSTGDRLGGELFF.